This TCR beta chain is drawn from a study of breast tumors, draining lymph nodes, adjacent tissues. The V segment lost 3 bases and the J segment 4 bases; nucleotides outside the gene matches: 6. CDR3 length: 14 residues. Germline V gives CDR1 DFQATT, CDR2 SNEGSKA (reference sequence). Axillary draining lymph nodes of breast cancer patients supplied the node samples. One entry per CDR3 protein, called by TCRdb with MiXCR from the multiplex PCR reads. The table has about 230,000 distinct CDR3 sequences, about 34% seen once. The V gene is TRBV20-1, the J gene TRBJ2-3, with 8 bases fitting TRBD2. The sequence derives from a female donor with breast cancer. Some clones in this sample may be carry-over from other donors' samples. Sample: axillary lymph node tissue. The CDR3 sequence: CSARGTRPADTQYF. CDR3 DNA sequence: TGCAGTGCTAGGGGGACTAGGCCCGCAGATACGCAGTATTTT.